This T cell receptor (beta chain) was found in a study of T-cell memory formation after mild COVID-19. In the study overall: Each donor largely had its own TCR clusters.

TCRdb processed the 5' RACE reads anew with MiXCR; each CDR3 protein has one entry. Of approximately 150,000 distinct CDR3 sequences listed, 5.5% to 7% are singletons. Regarding the study as a whole: Mainly in CM and EM were contracting CD4+ clones; CD8+ were in EMRA. A subset of responding clones appeared in pre-infection memory, suggesting cross-reactive memory joined.

Germline values: CDR1 SGHTA, CDR2 FQGNSA. The CDR3 has 17 residues. The junction had 11 bases not matched to a gene; V was cut back by 0 bases and J by 7 bases. The sample holds many counts of this clonotype. The antigen is not known. The origin of this receptor is an adult woman who had mild COVID-19 (a few samples of this study predate the infection). Cell type and time point are not known. V is TRBV7-2 and J is TRBJ2-1; 8 bases are shared with TRBD2. The specimen was PBMCs or a T cell subset sorted from them (not recorded which). The CDR3 region has the DNA TGTGCCAGCAGCTTAGCCGAGTGGAGCGGGAGAACGAATGAGCAGTTCTTC. It yields the protein CASSLAEWSGRTNEQFF.